This is a list of T cell receptor beta chains from one sample in a study of cytomegalovirus exposure and HLA in healthy donors. The repertoire was sequenced with immunoSEQ multiplex PCR; TCRdb's copy has only in-frame clones and lacks some. The repertoire includes about 280,000 clones, about 86% of them detected once, and 1% sits in the top ten. The material sequenced was PBMCs. Source of these receptors: a woman aged 18-30 years in good health and CMV-seronegative. Each CDR3 is given without its conserved first and last residue.

v_call,cdr3_aa
TRBV27,ASSLGQIQETQY
TRBV5-6,ASTSGNTEAF
TRBV5-1,ASSLALAGANEQF
TRBV7-2,ASSFKRVSYEQY
TRBV5-6,ASSLLSGQAWREQY
TRBV5-1,ASSLVRNTGELF
TRBV4-3,ASSQAGGGYGYT
TRBV6-5,ASSYEAPNTGELF
TRBV6-5,ASSYGETTQY
TRBV7-6,ASSLKFSGQGSNEQF
TRBV5-1,ASSTQYEQY
TRBV7-9,ASSWGGDTEAF
TRBV11-2,ASTPWFGEDEQY
TRBV4-1,ASSHPLRVRNEQF
TRBV6-1,ASSPTGVSNYGYT
TRBV5-1,ASSLDPAGGGETQY
TRBV2,ASRGQVYEQY
TRBV30,AWMGGLGNSPLH
TRBV4-1,ASSLRVGTSGTTTRNEQF
TRBV18,ASSPTTDRFSGNTIY
TRBV9,ASSVDRGAGNEQF
TRBV9,ASSPGTLSSYEQY
TRBV5-4,ASSVGQAPYEQY
TRBV7-6,ASSLRAESGDTQY
TRBV4-3,ASSQGAPGGSYNEQF
TRBV30,AWSVGGAGTGELF
TRBV6-1,ASSPTGLAGLTQY
TRBV27,ASRPTGGTEAF
TRBV6-5,ASFSPGQGIGYT
TRBV6-5,ASSTTAAGANVLT
TRBV27,ASSFAPPGNIRSTGELF
TRBV6-5,ASSYYQGSTEAF
TRBV29-1,SVDGEASYNEQF
TRBV7-6,ASSFPSGGGTMRQF
TRBV7-6,ASSEETGSSGNTIY
TRBV5-6,ASSPTGGSLTDTQY
TRBV7-2,ASSPRLAEAYNEQF
TRBV5-1,ASCRGVRVEETQY
TRBV28,ASSFVAGGTASSYNSPLH
TRBV2,ASSEGQTGAESYEQY
TRBV9,ASSPLAGSGTEAF